This record looks at one T cell receptor (beta chain) sequence and its context. Each subset's genomic DNA was shared equally among a number of immunoSEQ plates. The assay was immunoSEQ multiplex PCR, and TCRdb's table has in-frame clones only and misses some. The sample includes roughly 660,000 clones, about nine tenths of them seen just once. The data derive from a study of shared clonotypes between healthy human individuals. At the level of the study: Per donor, CD8 memory used one plate, CD8 naive used two, CD4 memory used three and CD4 naive used three.

The CDR3 is 15 amino acids. Germline CDR1 reads MNHEY; CDR2 reads SMNVEV (reference sequence). Trimming took off 0 bases at V and 8 bases at J, with 14 bases between the two ends. This chain uses TRBV27 with TRBJ2-1; a possible D gene is TRBD2 (6 bases). What was sequenced was memory CD8+ T cells from PBMCs. Documented subset: CD45RO+ cells pooled with CCR7-negative TemRA cells. The TCR sequence derives from a man younger than 35 in good health. Some clones in this sample may be carry-over from other donors' samples. The CDR3 nucleotides are TGTGCCAGCAGTTTATCGATAGGAGGGACGGATGAGCAGTTCTTC. This sequence encodes CASSLSIGGTDEQFF.